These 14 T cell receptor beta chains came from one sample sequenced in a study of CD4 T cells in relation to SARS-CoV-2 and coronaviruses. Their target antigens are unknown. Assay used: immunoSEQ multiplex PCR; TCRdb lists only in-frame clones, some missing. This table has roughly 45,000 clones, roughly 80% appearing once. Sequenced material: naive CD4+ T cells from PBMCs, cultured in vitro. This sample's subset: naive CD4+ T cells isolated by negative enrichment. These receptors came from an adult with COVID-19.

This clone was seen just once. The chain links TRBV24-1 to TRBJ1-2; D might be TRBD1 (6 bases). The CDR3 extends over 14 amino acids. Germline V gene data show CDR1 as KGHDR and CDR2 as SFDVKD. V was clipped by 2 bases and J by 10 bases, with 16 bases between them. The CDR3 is CATSDYTGKVPYTF. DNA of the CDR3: TGTGCCACCAGTGATTACACAGGGAAGGTCCCCTACACCTTC.

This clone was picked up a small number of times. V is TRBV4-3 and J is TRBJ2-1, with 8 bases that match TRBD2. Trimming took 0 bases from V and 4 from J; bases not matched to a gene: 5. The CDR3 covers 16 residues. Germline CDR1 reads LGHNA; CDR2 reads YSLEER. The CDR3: CASSQEVGTRYNEQFF. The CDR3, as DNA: TGCGCCAGCAGCCAAGAAGTAGGGACTAGGTACAATGAGCAGTTCTTC.

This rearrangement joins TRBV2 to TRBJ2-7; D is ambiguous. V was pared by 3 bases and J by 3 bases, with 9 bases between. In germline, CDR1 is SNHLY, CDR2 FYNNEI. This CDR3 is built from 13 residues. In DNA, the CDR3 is TGTGCCAGCAGTGATGGCAGAAGCTACGAGCAGTACTTC. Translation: CASSDGRSYEQYF.

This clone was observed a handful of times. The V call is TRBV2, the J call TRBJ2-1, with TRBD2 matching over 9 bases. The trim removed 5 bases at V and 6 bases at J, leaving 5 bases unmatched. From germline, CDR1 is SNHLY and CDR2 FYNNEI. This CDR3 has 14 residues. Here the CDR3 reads CASSSETSGNEQFF. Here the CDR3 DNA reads TGTGCCAGCAGTTCTGAGACTAGCGGCAATGAGCAGTTCTTC.

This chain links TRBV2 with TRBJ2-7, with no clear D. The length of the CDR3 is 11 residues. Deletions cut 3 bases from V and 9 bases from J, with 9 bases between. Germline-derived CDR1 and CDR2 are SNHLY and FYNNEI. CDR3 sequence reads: CASSEGPGQYF. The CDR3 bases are TGTGCCAGCAGTGAGGGCCCGGGGCAGTACTTC.

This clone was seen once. The CDR3 DNA reads TGTGCCAGCTCACCGAGCACAGATACGCAGTATTTT. Amino acids: CASSPSTDTQYF. The chain carries TRBV18 and TRBJ2-3; D is unclear. Trimming took 3 bases from V and 0 from J, leaving 1 base between them. There are 12 residues in the CDR3. The germline CDR1 and CDR2 sequences are KGHSH and LQKENI.

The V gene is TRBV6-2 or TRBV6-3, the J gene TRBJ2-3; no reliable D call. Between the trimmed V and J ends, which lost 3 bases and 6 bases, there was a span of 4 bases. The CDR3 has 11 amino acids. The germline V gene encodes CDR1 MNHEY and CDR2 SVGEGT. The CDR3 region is CASSYEDTQYF. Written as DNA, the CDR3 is TGTGCCAGCAGTTATGAGGATACGCAGTATTTT.

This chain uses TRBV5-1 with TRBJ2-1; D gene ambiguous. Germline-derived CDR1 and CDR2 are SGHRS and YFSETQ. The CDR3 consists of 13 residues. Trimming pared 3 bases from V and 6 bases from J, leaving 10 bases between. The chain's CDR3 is CASSSLSPNEQFF. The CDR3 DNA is TGCGCCAGCAGCTCCCTCTCTCCCAATGAGCAGTTCTTC. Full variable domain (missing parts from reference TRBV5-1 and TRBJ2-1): KAGVTQTPRYLIKTRGQQVTLSCSPISGHRSVSWYQQTPGQGLQFLFEYFSETQRNKGNFPGRFSGRQFSNSRSEMNVSTLELGDSALYLCASSSLSPNEQFFGPGTRLTVL.

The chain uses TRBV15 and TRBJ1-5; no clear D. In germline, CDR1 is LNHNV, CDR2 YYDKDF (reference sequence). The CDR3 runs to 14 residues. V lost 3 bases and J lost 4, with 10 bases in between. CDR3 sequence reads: CATSRFEGNQPQHF. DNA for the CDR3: TGTGCCACCAGCAGGTTCGAAGGAAATCAGCCCCAGCATTTT.

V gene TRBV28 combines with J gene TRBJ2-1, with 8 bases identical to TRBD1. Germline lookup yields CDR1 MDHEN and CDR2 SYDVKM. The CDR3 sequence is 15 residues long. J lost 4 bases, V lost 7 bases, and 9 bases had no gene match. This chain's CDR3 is CASTIPGQAYNEQFF. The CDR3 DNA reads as TGTGCCAGCACTATTCCGGGACAGGCATACAATGAGCAGTTCTTC.

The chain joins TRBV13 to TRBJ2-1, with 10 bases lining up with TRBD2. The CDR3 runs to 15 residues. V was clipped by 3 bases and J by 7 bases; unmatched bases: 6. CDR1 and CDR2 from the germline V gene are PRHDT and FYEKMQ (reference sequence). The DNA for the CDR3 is TGTGCCAGCAGCTTGGCTAGCGGGAGTAGGAATGAGCAGTTCTTC. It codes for CASSLASGSRNEQFF.

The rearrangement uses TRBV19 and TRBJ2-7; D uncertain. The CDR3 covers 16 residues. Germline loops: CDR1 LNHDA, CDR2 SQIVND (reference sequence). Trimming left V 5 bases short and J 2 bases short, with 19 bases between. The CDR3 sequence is CASSPDRRPNTYEQYF. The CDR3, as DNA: TGTGCCAGTAGTCCCGATCGTAGGCCTAATACCTACGAGCAGTACTTC.

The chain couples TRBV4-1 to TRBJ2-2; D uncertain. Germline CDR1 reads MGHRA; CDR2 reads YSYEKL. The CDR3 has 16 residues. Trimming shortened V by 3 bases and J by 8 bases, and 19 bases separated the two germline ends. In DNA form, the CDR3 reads TGCGCCAGCAGCCATACGACCAAGCGTCCAGTGGGGGAGCTGTTTTTT. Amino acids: CASSHTTKRPVGELFF.

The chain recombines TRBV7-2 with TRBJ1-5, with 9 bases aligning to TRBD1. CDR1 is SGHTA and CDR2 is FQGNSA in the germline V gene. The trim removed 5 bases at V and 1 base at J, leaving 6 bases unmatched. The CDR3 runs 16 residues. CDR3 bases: TGTGCCAGCAGCCCTCGGGGACAGGGAAGCAATCAGCCCCAGCATTTT. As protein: CASSPRGQGSNQPQHF.